The 2 T cell receptor beta chains listed next were all sequenced from one sample in a study of blood T cells in healthy people across ages. The authors ran a second PCR of about 7 to 11 cycles using a sample-barcoded 5' primer and a J-beta primer mix. A single record per CDR3 protein comes from TCRdb applying MiXCR to the 5' RACE reads. Among 600,000 to 1,000,000 distinct CDR3 sequences, roughly 50% were seen once, and the ten largest hold about 20%. The sequenced sample was blood. Receptors were obtained from a man aged 25-45 years in good health.

The rearrangement uses TRBV7-2 and TRBJ2-1, with TRBD1 identical over 10 bases. There are 15 residues in the CDR3. Germline-derived CDR1 and CDR2 are SGHTA and FQGNSA. J gave up 7 bases and V 5 bases, and 8 bases lay outside the gene matches. This CDR3 reads CASSTGTGAGNEQFF. CDR3 sequence (DNA): TGTGCCAGCAGCACCGGGACAGGGGCAGGTAATGAGCAGTTCTTC.

Only a few counts were recorded for this clonotype. The gene calls are TRBV20-1 and TRBJ2-5; the D call may be TRBD1 or TRBD2 (6 bases each). Germline V gene lookup returns CDR1 DFQATT and CDR2 SNEGSKA (reference sequence). The ends were cut back, 6 bases at V and 2 bases at J, with 19 bases in the middle. The CDR3 runs 15 residues. This CDR3 is CSAPSARGQQETQYF. CDR3 nucleotides: TGCAGTGCCCCCTCCGCCCGGGGGCAACAAGAGACCCAGTACTTC.